The 18 T cell receptor beta chains below come from one sample, sequenced in a study of CD8 T cells in Susac syndrome. RNA amounts of roughly 0.45 to 1 ug underwent reverse transcription with random hexamers. One entry per CDR3 protein, called by TCRdb with MiXCR from the immunoSEQ multiplex PCR reads. The table shows about 430,000 distinct CDR3 sequences, with more than 70% occurring only once. Sample: CD8+ T cells from PBMCs. Source of these receptors: a human donor with multiple sclerosis.

The chain links TRBV12-3 or TRBV12-4 to TRBJ1-1; D uncertain. The V gene lost 7 bases and the J gene lost 6 bases, with 12 bases spanning the gap. This CDR3 is 12 amino acids long. The CDR3 sequence: CASTDGRAEAFF. For the CDR3, the DNA is TGTGCCAGCACCGACGGGAGGGCTGAAGCTTTCTTT.

The rearrangement links TRBV6-5 to TRBJ1-1; 7 positions agree with TRBD1. CDR1 and CDR2 (germline): MNHEY, SVGAGI. Trimming took 2 bases from V and 0 from J; bases not matched to a gene: 12. This CDR3 comprises 18 residues. CDR3 sequence: CASSYTPGTATLNTEAFF. The CDR3 DNA sequence: TGTGCCAGCAGTTACACTCCAGGGACAGCCACTTTGAACACTGAAGCTTTCTTT.

The chain combines TRBV5-5 with TRBJ2-7, with D possibly being TRBD1 (6 bases). The CDR3 is 15 residues long. From germline, CDR1 is SGHKS and CDR2 YYEKEE (reference sequence). V was trimmed by 1 base and J by 6 bases, leaving 17 bases between them. CDR3 nucleotide sequence: TGTGCCAGCAGCTTGAGAAAGGGGGACCTGGGCGAGCAGTACTTC. It specifies CASSLRKGDLGEQYF.

The chain couples TRBV6-5 to TRBJ2-7, with unresolved D. The length of the CDR3 is 17 residues. V lost 1 base and J 1 base, leaving 17 bases between the germline ends. Germline CDR1 and CDR2: MNHEY and SVGAGI. CDR3 nucleotide sequence: TGTGCCAGCAGTTACTTCTTTGTAGCAGGCGAATCCTACGAGCAGTACTTC. This encodes CASSYFFVAGESYEQYF.

V is TRBV3-1 and J is TRBJ2-3; TRBD2 aligns across 9 bases. The J segment lost 1 base and the V segment lost 3 bases, leaving 5 bases of the junction unmatched. CDR3 length equals 16 residues. Germline V gene data show CDR1 as LGHDT and CDR2 as YNNKEL (reference sequence). The CDR3 sequence is CASSQRAGGRTDTQYF. CDR3 DNA: TGTGCCAGCAGCCAGAGAGCGGGAGGTCGCACAGATACGCAGTATTTT.

The V gene is TRBV12-3 or TRBV12-4, the J gene TRBJ1-5; D is unresolved. The CDR3 sequence is 15 residues long. V was cut by 5 bases and J by 2 bases, with 13 bases left in between. CDR3 in amino acids: CASSRTALGNQPQHF. CDR3 nucleotides: TGTGCCAGCAGTCGGACCGCACTCGGCAATCAGCCCCAGCATTTT.

The chain has TRBV30 and TRBJ1-1; unclear D gene. Germline V gives CDR1 GTSNPN, CDR2 SVGIG (reference sequence). The CDR3 extends over 13 amino acids. V shed 4 bases and J shed 3 bases, with 12 bases lying between them. The CDR3 bases are TGTGCCTGGACCCCCAGCGCGGACACTGAAGCTTTCTTT. Encoded protein: CAWTPSADTEAFF.

The V gene is TRBV20-1, the J gene TRBJ1-5; D possibly corresponds to TRBD1 (5 bases). V lost 0 bases to trimming and J lost 9 bases, with 12 bases between them. The CDR3 runs to 13 residues. Germline values: CDR1 DFQATT, CDR2 SNEGSKA (reference sequence). Written as DNA, the CDR3 is TGCAGTGCTAGAGATCCTATGGGGCGGCCCCAGCATTTT. This codes for CSARDPMGRPQHF.

J is TRBJ2-5 and V is TRBV7-2, with a possible D match to TRBD1 (6 bases). The CDR3 length is 15 residues. CDR1 and CDR2 from the germline V gene are SGHTA and FQGNSA. The V end lost 4 bases, the J end lost 4 bases, and 16 bases lay between the germline ends. CDR3 loop: CASSSTGYRTETQYF. CDR3 coding DNA: TGTGCCAGCAGCTCAACAGGGTATAGAACAGAGACCCAGTACTTC.

The chain links TRBV6-6 to TRBJ2-7; the D is unclear. The CDR3 has 13 residues. Trimming pared 0 bases from V and 5 bases from J, leaving 8 bases between. Germline CDR1 is MNHNY and CDR2 is SVGAGI (reference sequence). For the CDR3, the DNA is TGTGCCAGCAGTTACTCTACTTTCAACGAGCAGTACTTC. As protein: CASSYSTFNEQYF.

This sequence joins TRBV13 and TRBJ2-2; TRBD2 might be the D (5 bases). Trimming took 0 bases from V and 4 from J, leaving 15 bases between them. Germline loops: CDR1 PRHDT, CDR2 FYEKMQ (reference sequence). The CDR3 contains 17 residues. CDR3 sequence: CASSLGPGIRATGELFF. The CDR3 bases are TGTGCCAGCAGCTTAGGGCCCGGGATTCGTGCCACCGGGGAGCTGTTTTTT.

This chain joins TRBV4-1 and TRBJ1-1, with unresolved D. The CDR3 runs 16 residues. With 0 bases removed from V and 0 bases from J, the gap between germline ends came to 11 bases. Germline V gives CDR1 MGHRA, CDR2 YSYEKL. The CDR3 DNA reads as TGCGCCAGCAGCCAAGATCCCGCAGAGCTGAACACTGAAGCTTTCTTT. As protein: CASSQDPAELNTEAFF.

This chain connects TRBV6-1 to TRBJ2-7; a weak D match, TRBD2 (6 bases). The CDR3 has 16 residues. V was clipped by 6 bases and J by 4 bases, with 22 bases between them. Germline V gene lookup returns CDR1 MNHNS and CDR2 SASEGT. In DNA form, the CDR3 reads TGTGCCAGCAGCTCCCCCCTGACTCGGGAGACATACGAGCAGTACTTC. Its protein is CASSSPLTRETYEQYF.

The chain recombines TRBV27 with TRBJ2-7, with D possibly TRBD1 on 6 matching bases. The CDR3 covers 14 residues. Trimming left V 5 bases short and J 0 bases short, with 11 bases between. The germline gives CDR1 MNHEY, CDR2 SMNVEV (reference sequence). This CDR3 is CASSHQGLSYEQYF. Here the CDR3 DNA reads TGTGCCAGCAGTCACCAGGGGCTCTCCTACGAGCAGTACTTC.

The chain couples TRBV18 to TRBJ2-5; no clear D. Per the germline V gene, CDR1 is KGHSH and CDR2 is LQKENI. Trimming took 3 bases from V and 3 from J, leaving 11 bases between them. The CDR3 consists of 14 residues. The CDR3 reads CASSPPHLKETQYF. In DNA, the CDR3 is TGTGCCAGCTCACCCCCACACCTAAAAGAGACCCAGTACTTC. The entire variable domain, with the rest obtained from reference TRBV18 and TRBJ2-5, is as follows: NAGVMQNPRHLVRRRGQEARLRCSPMKGHSHVYWYRQLPEEGLKFMVYLQKENIIDESGMPKERFSAEFPKEGPSILRIQQVVRGDSAAYFCASSPPHLKETQYFGPGTRLLVL.

The CDR3 reads CASSQPQGNTIYF. DNA for the CDR3: TGCGCCAGCAGCCAACCTCAAGGAAACACCATATATTTT. This chain joins TRBV4-1 and TRBJ1-3; D is uncertain. CDR1 is MGHRA, CDR2 YSYEKL, per germline. This CDR3 is 13 amino acids long. Trimming took 2 bases from V and 4 from J, leaving 6 bases between them.

This clonotype was detected once. The gene calls are TRBV12-3 or TRBV12-4 and TRBJ2-5, with D unclear. The CDR3 spans 13 residues. V lost 5 bases and J 3 bases, leaving 10 bases between the germline ends. The CDR3 sequence is CASSPELKETQYF. CDR3 sequence (DNA): TGTGCCAGCAGTCCGGAACTTAAAGAGACCCAGTACTTC.

V and J are TRBV5-1 and TRBJ1-1; 7 bases agree with TRBD1. Trimming cost V 4 bases and J 4 bases; bases outside gene matches: 7. CDR3 length: 14 amino acids. The germline V gene encodes CDR1 SGHRS and CDR2 YFSETQ. DNA for the CDR3: TGCGCCAGCAGCCCAGGGACAGATGGCACTGAAGCTTTCTTT. It is translated as CASSPGTDGTEAFF.